The T cell receptor (beta chain) under discussion was sequenced for a study of cytomegalovirus exposure and HLA in healthy donors. The CDR3 is 12 residues long. V dropped 0 bases and J dropped 3 bases, with 4 bases sitting between them. The V gene's germline CDR1 is SGHRS and CDR2 YFSETQ. Libraries were prepared by immunoSEQ multiplex PCR; TCRdb keeps only in-frame clonotypes and omits some of them. The sample holds approximately 150,000 clones, roughly 89% seen once. The chain couples TRBV5-1 to TRBJ2-7; D unclear. Sequencing was performed on PBMCs. The clonotype comes from a man in his late teens or twenties in good health and CMV-seropositive. CDR3 region: CASSLADYEQYF. The CDR3 bases are TGCGCCAGCAGCTTGGCAGACTACGAGCAGTACTTC.